This passage covers 5 T cell receptor beta chains from one sample sequenced in a study of CD8 T cells in Susac syndrome. Reverse transcription of about 0.5 to 1 ug RNA was carried out with random hexamers. TCRdb redid the calling of the immunoSEQ multiplex PCR reads with MiXCR, one entry per CDR3 protein. Of 120,000 or so distinct CDR3 sequences listed, around 94% were seen once; the top ten hold around 0.28%. What was sequenced was CD8+ T cells from PBMCs. The receptors were sampled from a human donor with Susac syndrome.

The chain is built from TRBV2 and TRBJ1-2; 7 positions match TRBD1. This CDR3 region has 14 residues. CDR1 is SNHLY and CDR2 is FYNNEI in the germline V gene. V lost 8 bases to trimming and J lost 4 bases; unmatched junction nucleotides: 10. CDR3 DNA sequence: TGTGCCAGCCCACAGGGGCCCACGTTCTATGGCTACACCTTC. As protein: CASPQGPTFYGYTF. Complete variable domain (other parts from reference TRBV2 and TRBJ1-2): EPEVTQTPSHQVTQMGQEVILRCVPISNHLYFYWYRQILGQKVEFLVSFYNNEISEKSEIFDDQFSVERPDGSNFTLKIRSTKLEDSAMYFCASPQGPTFYGYTFGSGTRLTVV.

The chain employs TRBV9 and TRBJ2-7; 7 bases align to TRBD1. J gave up 3 bases and V 3 bases, and 6 bases lay outside the gene matches. In germline, CDR1 is SGDLS, CDR2 YYNGEE. The CDR3 contains 14 residues. CDR3 bases: TGTGCCAGCAGCGGACAGGGTTTAGGCTACGAGCAGTACTTC. Protein: CASSGQGLGYEQYF.

The V and J genes are TRBV24-1 and TRBJ2-1; D unclear. The V end lost 0 bases, the J end lost 10 bases, and 6 bases lay between the germline ends. Germline V gene sequence: CDR1 KGHDR, CDR2 SFDVKD. This CDR3 contains 12 residues. DNA for the CDR3: TGTGCCACCAGTGATTTGGGGCCGGAGCAGTTCTTC. Translated: CATSDLGPEQFF.

The V and J genes are TRBV7-9 and TRBJ2-1, with D tentatively TRBD1 (6 bases). Germline CDR1 is SEHNR and CDR2 is FQNEAQ (reference sequence). The CDR3 length is 16 residues. Trimming shortened V by 5 bases and J by 7 bases, and 21 bases separated the two germline ends. This CDR3 is CASSPPSGAILNEQFF. DNA of the CDR3: TGTGCCAGCAGCCCCCCCTCAGGGGCGATTTTGAATGAGCAGTTCTTC. The full variable domain, its missing parts supplied by reference TRBV7-9 and TRBJ2-1, is DTGVSQNPRHKITKRGQNVTFRCDPISEHNRLYWYRQTLGQGPEFLTYFQNEAQLEKSRLLSDRFSAERPKGSFSTLEIQRTEQGDSAMYLCASSPPSGAILNEQFFGPGTRLTVL.

The chain has TRBV6-5 and TRBJ1-2; 12 nucleotides line up with TRBD1. After removal of 0 bases from V and 0 bases from J, the junction contained 5 bases not matched to a gene. The CDR3 length is 18 residues. The V gene's germline CDR1 is MNHEY and CDR2 SVGAGI. CDR3 bases: TGTGCCAGCAGTTACTCGGGACAGGGGGCTGCGGCTAACTATGGCTACACCTTC. As protein: CASSYSGQGAAANYGYTF.